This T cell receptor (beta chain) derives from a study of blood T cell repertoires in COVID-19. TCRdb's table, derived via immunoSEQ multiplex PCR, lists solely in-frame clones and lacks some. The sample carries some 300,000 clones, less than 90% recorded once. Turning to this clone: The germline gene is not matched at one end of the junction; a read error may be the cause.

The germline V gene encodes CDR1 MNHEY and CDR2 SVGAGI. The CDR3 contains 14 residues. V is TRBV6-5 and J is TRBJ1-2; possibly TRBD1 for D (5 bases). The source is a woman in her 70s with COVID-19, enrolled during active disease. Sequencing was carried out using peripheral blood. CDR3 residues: CASRSGVGDYGYTF. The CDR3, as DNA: TGTGCCAGCAGGTCGGGGGTCGGAGACTACGGCTACACCTTC.